The TCR beta chain under discussion was sequenced for a study of shared clonotypes between healthy human individuals. Study information: Each donor's CD8 memory used one plate, CD8 naive two, each CD4 subset three.

Naive CD8 cells comprised CD45RO-negative, CCR7-positively selected cells, excluding terminally differentiated effector memory CD45RA+ cells. Every donor was a Caucasian adult from Nashville, Tennessee. This CDR3 is built from 16 residues. Trimming pared 0 bases from V and 4 bases from J, leaving 16 bases between. CDR1 and CDR2 (germline): SGHDT, YYEEEE. Method: immunoSEQ multiplex PCR; TCRdb's copy keeps in-frame clones and lacks some. The sample has millions of clones; about 94% are singletons. The sequenced sample consisted of naive CD8+ T cells sorted from blood. This receptor was taken from a man between 18 and 29 years old in good health. V usage is TRBV5-6 and J usage is TRBJ1-2; weak D call: TRBD1 (6 bases). This CDR3 is CASSLEGGGPSYGYTF. The CDR3 coding sequence is TGTGCCAGCAGCTTGGAGGGGGGTGGACCCAGCTATGGCTACACCTTC.